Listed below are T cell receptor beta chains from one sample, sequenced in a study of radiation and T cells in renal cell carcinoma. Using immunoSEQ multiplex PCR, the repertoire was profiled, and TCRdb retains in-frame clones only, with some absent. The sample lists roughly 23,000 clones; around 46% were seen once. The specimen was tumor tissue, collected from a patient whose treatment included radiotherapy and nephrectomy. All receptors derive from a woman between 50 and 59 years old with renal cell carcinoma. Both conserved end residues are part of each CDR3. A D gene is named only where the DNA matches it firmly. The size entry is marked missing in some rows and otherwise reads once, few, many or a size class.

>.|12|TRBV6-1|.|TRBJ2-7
TGTGCCAGCACGCCGAGACCCGACGAGCAGTACTTC
CASTPRPDEQYF
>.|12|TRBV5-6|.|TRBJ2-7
TGTGCCAGCAGCTTGCAATCCCTGGGGGAGTACTTC
CASSLQSLGEYF
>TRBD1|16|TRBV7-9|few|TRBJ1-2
TGTGCCAGCAGCTTATCCGGAGACAGGGGGCTGCATGGCTACACCTTC
CASSLSGDRGLHGYTF
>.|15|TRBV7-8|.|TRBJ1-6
TGTGCCAGCAGCCACGGGAGCTCCTATAATTCACCCCTCCACTTT
CASSHGSSYNSPLHF
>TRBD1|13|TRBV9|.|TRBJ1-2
TGTGCCAGCAGCGTAAGGACAGGGTTTGGCTACACCTTC
CASSVRTGFGYTF
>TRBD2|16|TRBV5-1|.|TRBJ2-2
TGCGCCAGCAGCTTGAACGGAGCGGGGGCCGAAGGGGAGCTGTTTTTT
CASSLNGAGAEGELFF
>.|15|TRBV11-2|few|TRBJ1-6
TGTGCCAGCAGCCCAGGGTCTGGGCATAATTCACCCCTCCACTTT
CASSPGSGHNSPLHF
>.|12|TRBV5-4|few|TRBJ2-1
TGTGCCAGCAGCTTAATACAGAATGAGCAGTTCTTC
CASSLIQNEQFF
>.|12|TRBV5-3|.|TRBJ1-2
TGTGCCAGCAGCTCCGACAGACATGGCTACACCTTC
CASSSDRHGYTF
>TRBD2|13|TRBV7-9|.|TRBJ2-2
TGTGCCAGTGGGACTAGCGGCACCGGGGAGCTGTTTTTT
CASGTSGTGELFF
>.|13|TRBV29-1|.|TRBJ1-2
TGCAGCGTTGAGGGGGGCTGGGACTATGGCTACACCTTC
CSVEGGWDYGYTF
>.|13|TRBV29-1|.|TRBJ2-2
TGCAGCATTAACAGGGGAGGCACCGGGGAGCTGTTTTTT
CSINRGGTGELFF
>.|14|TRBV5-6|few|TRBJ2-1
TGTGCCAGCTTAACCCGTTTGCGGAACAATGAGCAGTTCTTC
CASLTRLRNNEQFF
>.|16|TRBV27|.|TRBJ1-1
TGTGCCAGCAGTCTCGTAGTGGGGGGAATGAACACTGAAGCTTTCTTT
CASSLVVGGMNTEAFF
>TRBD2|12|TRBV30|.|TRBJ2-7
TGTGCCGGTAGCGGGGGGGCCTACGAGCAGTACTTC
CAGSGGAYEQYF
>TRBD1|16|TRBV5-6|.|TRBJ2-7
TGTGCCAGCAGCTTGGCTGGCACAGGGGGTTTGTACGAGCAGTACTTC
CASSLAGTGGLYEQYF
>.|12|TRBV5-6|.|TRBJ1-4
TGTGCCAGCAGCTTTGGTGCTGAAAAACTGTTTTTT
CASSFGAEKLFF
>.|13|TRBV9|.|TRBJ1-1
TGTGCCAGCAGCGTATCAGAAGGCACTGAAGCTTTCTTT
CASSVSEGTEAFF